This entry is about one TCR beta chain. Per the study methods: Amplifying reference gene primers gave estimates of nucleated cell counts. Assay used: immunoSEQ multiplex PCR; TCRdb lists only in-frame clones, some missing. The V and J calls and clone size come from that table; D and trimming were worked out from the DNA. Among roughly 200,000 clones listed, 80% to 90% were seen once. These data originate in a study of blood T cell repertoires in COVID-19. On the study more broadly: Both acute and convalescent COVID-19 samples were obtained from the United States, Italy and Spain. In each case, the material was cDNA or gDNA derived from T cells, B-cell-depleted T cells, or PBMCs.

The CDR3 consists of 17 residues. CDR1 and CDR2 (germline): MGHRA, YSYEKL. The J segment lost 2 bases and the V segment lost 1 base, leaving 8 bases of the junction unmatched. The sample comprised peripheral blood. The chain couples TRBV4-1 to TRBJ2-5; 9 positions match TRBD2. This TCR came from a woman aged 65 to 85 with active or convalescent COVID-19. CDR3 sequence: CASSQGLAGQIQETQYF. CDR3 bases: TGCGCCAGCAGCCAAGGGCTAGCGGGGCAGATACAAGAGACCCAGTACTTC.